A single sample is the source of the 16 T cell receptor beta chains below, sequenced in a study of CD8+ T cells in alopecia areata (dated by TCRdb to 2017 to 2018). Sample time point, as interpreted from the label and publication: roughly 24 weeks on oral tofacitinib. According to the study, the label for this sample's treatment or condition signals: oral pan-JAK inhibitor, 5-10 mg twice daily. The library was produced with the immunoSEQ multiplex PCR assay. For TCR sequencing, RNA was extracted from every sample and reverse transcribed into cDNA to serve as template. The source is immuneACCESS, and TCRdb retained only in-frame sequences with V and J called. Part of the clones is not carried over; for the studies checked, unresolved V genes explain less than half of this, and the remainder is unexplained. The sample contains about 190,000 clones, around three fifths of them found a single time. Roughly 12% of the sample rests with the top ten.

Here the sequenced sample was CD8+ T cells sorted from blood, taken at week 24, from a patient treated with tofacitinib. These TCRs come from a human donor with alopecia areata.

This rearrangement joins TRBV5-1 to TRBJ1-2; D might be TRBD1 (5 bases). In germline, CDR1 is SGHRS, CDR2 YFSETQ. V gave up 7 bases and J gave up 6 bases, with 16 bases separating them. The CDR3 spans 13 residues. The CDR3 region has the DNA TGCGCCAGCGGCCGGGACGCGAAGCATGGCTACACCTTC. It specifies CASGRDAKHGYTF.

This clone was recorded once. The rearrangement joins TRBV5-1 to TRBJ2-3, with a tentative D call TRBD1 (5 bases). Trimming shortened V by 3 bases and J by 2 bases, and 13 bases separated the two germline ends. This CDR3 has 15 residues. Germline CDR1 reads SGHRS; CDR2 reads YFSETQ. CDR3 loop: CASSSRRGYTDTQYF. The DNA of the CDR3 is TGCGCCAGCAGCTCACGAAGGGGATACACAGATACGCAGTATTTT.

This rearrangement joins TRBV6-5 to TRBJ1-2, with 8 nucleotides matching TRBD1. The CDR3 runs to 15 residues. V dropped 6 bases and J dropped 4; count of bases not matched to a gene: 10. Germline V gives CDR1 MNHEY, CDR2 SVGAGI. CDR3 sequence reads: CASRGTGTGIYGYTF. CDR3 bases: TGTGCCAGCAGGGGGACCGGGACAGGAATCTATGGCTACACCTTC.

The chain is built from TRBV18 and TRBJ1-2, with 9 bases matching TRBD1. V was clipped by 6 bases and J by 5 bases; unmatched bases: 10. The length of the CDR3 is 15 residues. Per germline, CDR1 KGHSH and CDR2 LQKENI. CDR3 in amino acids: CASSPSGQGIYGYTF. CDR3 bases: TGTGCCAGCTCGCCCTCCGGACAGGGGATTTATGGCTACACCTTC.

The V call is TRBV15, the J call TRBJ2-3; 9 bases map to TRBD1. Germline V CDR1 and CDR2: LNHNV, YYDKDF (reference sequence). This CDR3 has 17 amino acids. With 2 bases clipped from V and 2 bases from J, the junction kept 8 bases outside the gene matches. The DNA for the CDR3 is TGTGCCACCAGCAGAAAAAGGACAGGGGATTCCACAGATACGCAGTATTTT. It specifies CATSRKRTGDSTDTQYF.

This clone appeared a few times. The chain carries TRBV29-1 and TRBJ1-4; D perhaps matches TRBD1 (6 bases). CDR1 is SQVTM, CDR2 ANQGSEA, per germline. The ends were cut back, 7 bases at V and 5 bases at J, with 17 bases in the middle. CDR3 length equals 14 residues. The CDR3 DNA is TGCAGCGGCGGGTCGACAGGCCCGAATGAAAAACTGTTTTTT. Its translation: CSGGSTGPNEKLFF.

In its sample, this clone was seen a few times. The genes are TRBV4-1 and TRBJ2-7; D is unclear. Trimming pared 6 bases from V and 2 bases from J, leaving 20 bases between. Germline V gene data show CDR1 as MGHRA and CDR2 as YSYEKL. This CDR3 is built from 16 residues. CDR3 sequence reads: CASSFTSQTLPYEQYF. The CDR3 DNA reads TGCGCCAGCAGTTTCACATCCCAGACGCTTCCCTACGAGCAGTACTTC.

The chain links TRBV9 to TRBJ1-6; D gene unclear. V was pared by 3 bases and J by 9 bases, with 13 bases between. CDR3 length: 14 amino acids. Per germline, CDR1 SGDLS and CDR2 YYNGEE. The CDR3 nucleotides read TGTGCCAGCAGCGCGTCGACGGGGAGTTCACCCCTCCACTTT. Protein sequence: CASSASTGSSPLHF.

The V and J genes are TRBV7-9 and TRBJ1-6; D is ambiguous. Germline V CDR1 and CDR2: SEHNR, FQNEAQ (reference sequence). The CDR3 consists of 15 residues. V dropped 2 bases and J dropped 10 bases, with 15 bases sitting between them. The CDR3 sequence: CASSLSEGARSPLHF. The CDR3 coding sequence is TGTGCCAGCAGCTTATCAGAGGGAGCACGGTCACCCCTCCACTTT.

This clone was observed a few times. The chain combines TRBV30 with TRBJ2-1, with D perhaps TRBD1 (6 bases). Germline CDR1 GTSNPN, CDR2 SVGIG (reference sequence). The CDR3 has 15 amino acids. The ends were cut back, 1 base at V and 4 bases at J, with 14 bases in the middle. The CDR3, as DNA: TGTGCCTGGAGTGGAACCGGGACACAATACAATGAGCAGTTCTTC. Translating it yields CAWSGTGTQYNEQFF.

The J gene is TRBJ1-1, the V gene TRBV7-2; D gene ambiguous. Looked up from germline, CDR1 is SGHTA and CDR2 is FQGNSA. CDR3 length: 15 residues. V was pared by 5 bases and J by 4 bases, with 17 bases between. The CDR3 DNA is TGTGCCAGCAGCATTCCCTCCGGGGTGAGCACTGAAGCTTTCTTT. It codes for CASSIPSGVSTEAFF. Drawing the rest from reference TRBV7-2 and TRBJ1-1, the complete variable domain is GAGVSQSPSNKVTEKGKDVELRCDPISGHTALYWYRQSLGQGLEFLIYFQGNSAPDKSGLPSDRFSAERTGGSVSTLTIQRTQQEDSAVYLCASSIPSGVSTEAFFGQGTRLTVV.

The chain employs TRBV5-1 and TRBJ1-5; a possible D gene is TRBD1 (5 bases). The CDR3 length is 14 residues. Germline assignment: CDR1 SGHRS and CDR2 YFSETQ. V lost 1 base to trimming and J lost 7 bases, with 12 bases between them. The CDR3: CASSLSGEGQPQHF. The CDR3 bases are TGCGCCAGCAGCTTGTCGGGGGAAGGACAGCCCCAGCATTTT.

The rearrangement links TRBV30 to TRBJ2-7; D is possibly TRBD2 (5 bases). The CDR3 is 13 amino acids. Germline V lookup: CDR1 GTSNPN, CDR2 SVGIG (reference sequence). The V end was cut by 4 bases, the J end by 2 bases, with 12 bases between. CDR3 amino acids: CAWIPGLPYEQYF. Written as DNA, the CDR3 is TGTGCCTGGATTCCGGGATTACCCTACGAGCAGTACTTC.

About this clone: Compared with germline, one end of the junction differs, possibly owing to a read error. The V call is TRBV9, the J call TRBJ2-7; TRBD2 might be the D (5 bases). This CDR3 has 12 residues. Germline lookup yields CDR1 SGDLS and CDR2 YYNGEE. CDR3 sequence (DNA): TGTACCAGCAGCCCCCGGGCGGGTGAGCAGTACTTC. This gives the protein CTSSPRAGEQYF.

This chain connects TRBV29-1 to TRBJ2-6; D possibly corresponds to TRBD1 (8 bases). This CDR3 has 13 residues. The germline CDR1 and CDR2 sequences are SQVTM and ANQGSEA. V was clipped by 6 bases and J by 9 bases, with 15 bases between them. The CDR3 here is CSVRTGRDNVLTF. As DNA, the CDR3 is TGCAGCGTGCGGACAGGGAGGGACAACGTCCTGACTTTC.

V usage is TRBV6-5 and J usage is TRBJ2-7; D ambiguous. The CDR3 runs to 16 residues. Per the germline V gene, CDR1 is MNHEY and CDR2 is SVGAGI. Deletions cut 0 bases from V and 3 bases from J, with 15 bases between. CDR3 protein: CASSYSKQTRNYEQYF. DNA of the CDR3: TGTGCCAGCAGTTACTCGAAACAGACGAGGAACTACGAGCAGTACTTC.